Below, 22 T cell receptor beta chains from the same sample are listed, as sequenced in a study of blood T cell repertoires in COVID-19. Generated by immunoSEQ multiplex PCR, the TCRdb table keeps only in-frame clones and is missing some. The sample lists 400,000 to 550,000 clones; approximately 90% were seen once. The sequencing input was peripheral blood. These receptors all come from a woman aged 30 to 39 with acute or convalescent COVID-19.

The V and J genes are TRBV27 and TRBJ2-5, with D tentatively TRBD1 (5 bases). V lost 6 bases to trimming and J lost 1 base, with 12 bases between them. There are 14 residues in the CDR3. Germline V gene data show CDR1 as MNHEY and CDR2 as SMNVEV (reference sequence). Here the CDR3 reads CASSRRGIQETQYF. The CDR3 DNA reads TGTGCCAGCAGCCGAAGGGGAATCCAAGAGACCCAGTACTTC.

The genes are TRBV2 and TRBJ2-4, with a possible D match to TRBD1 (5 bases). V lost 6 bases, J lost 14 bases, and 17 bases lay in between. CDR3 length: 12 residues. Per germline, CDR1 SNHLY and CDR2 FYNNEI. CDR3 bases: TGTGCCAGCAGCTCCATAGCCAGGGCGGAGTACTTC. Translation: CASSSIARAEYF.

The chain couples TRBV7-9 to TRBJ2-2, with D uncertain. V dropped 5 bases and J dropped 4 bases, with 5 bases sitting between them. There are 12 residues in the CDR3. Germline V CDR1 and CDR2: SEHNR, FQNEAQ (reference sequence). This chain's CDR3 is CASSLPTGELFF. CDR3 nucleotides: TGTGCCAGCAGCCTACCCACCGGGGAGCTGTTTTTT.

The genes are TRBV18 and TRBJ1-1; D might be TRBD1 (5 bases). In germline, CDR1 is KGHSH, CDR2 LQKENI. This CDR3 region has 20 residues. Trimming removed 3 bases at V and 0 bases at J, with 26 bases between. CDR3 coding DNA: TGTGCCAGCTCACCCCGCAGCGCAGGGCCCCATATTAGTTTGAACACTGAAGCTTTCTTT. The encoded protein is CASSPRSAGPHISLNTEAFF.

The chain links TRBV18 to TRBJ2-3; 9 nucleotides align to TRBD1. From germline, CDR1 is KGHSH and CDR2 LQKENI. After removal of 1 base from V and 3 bases from J, the junction contained 2 bases not matched to a gene. This CDR3 comprises 15 residues. Here the CDR3 reads CASSPRQGGTDTQYF. Here the CDR3 DNA reads TGTGCCAGCTCACCACGACAGGGGGGGACAGATACGCAGTATTTT.

Only one count was recorded for this clone. V and J are TRBV27 and TRBJ1-2; the D is unclear. Per the germline V gene, CDR1 is MNHEY and CDR2 is SMNVEV (reference sequence). The CDR3 consists of 13 residues. Trimming cost V 1 base and J 6 bases, with 9 bases left between them. The chain's CDR3 is CASSLLAGDGYTF. In DNA, the CDR3 is TGTGCCAGCAGTTTATTGGCCGGGGATGGCTACACCTTC.

The chain combines TRBV5-6 with TRBJ2-2, with TRBD2 matching over 9 bases. The CDR3 contains 15 residues. The germline gives CDR1 SGHDT, CDR2 YYEEEE. Trimming removed 4 bases from V and 4 bases from J; junction bases left unmatched: 5. The DNA of the CDR3 is TGTGCCAGCAGCCGCGGGGGGGGCGGCACCGGGGAGCTGTTTTTT. Its protein product is CASSRGGGGTGELFF.

The chain employs TRBV7-3 and TRBJ2-5; D is possibly TRBD2 (6 bases). The CDR3 sequence is 13 residues long. Trimming cost V 5 bases and J 5 bases, with 12 bases left between them. Per germline, CDR1 SGHTA and CDR2 FQGTGA. The CDR3, as DNA: TGTGCCAGCAGCCGCTGGGCGGGGGAGACCCAGTACTTC. Encoded protein: CASSRWAGETQYF.

The genes are TRBV19 and TRBJ2-1; tentatively, D is TRBD2 (6 bases). Trimming took off 0 bases at V and 8 bases at J, with 11 bases between the two ends. In germline, CDR1 is LNHDA, CDR2 SQIVND (reference sequence). The CDR3 runs 14 residues. The CDR3 loop reads CASSIEAAGHEQFF. CDR3 DNA: TGTGCCAGTAGTATAGAGGCAGCGGGCCATGAGCAGTTCTTC. The complete variable domain, with remaining parts taken from reference TRBV19 and TRBJ2-1, reads DGGITQSPKYLFRKEGQNVTLSCEQNLNHDAMYWYRQDPGQGLRLIYYSQIVNDFQKGDIAEGYSVSREKKESFPLTVTSAQKNPTAFYLCASSIEAAGHEQFFGPGTRLTVL.

The chain has TRBV5-4 and TRBJ2-1; 10 bases line up with TRBD1. Germline lookup yields CDR1 SGHNT and CDR2 YYREEE (reference sequence). V was clipped by 4 bases and J by 10 bases; unmatched bases: 5. The CDR3 consists of 13 residues. The CDR3 coding sequence is TGTGCCAGCAGCCACGGGACAGGGGACGAGCAGTTCTTC. Residues: CASSHGTGDEQFF.

The CDR3 here is CASSIVGNTIYF. CDR3 sequence (DNA): TGTGCCAGCAGTATCGTCGGGAACACCATATATTTT. V gene TRBV12-3 or TRBV12-4 combines with J gene TRBJ1-3; D is unresolved. The V end was cut by 5 bases, the J end by 7 bases, with 9 bases between. The CDR3 has 12 amino acids.

The V and J genes are TRBV2 and TRBJ1-2; D may be TRBD1 (5 bases). Germline values: CDR1 SNHLY, CDR2 FYNNEI. This CDR3 comprises 14 residues. Trimming shortened V by 7 bases and J by 4 bases, and 16 bases separated the two germline ends. This chain's CDR3 is CASIGPNGGYGYTF. The CDR3 DNA follows: TGTGCCAGCATTGGGCCTAACGGGGGCTATGGCTACACCTTC. Combining the CDR3 with reference TRBV2 and TRBJ1-2 gives the whole variable domain EPEVTQTPSHQVTQMGQEVILRCVPISNHLYFYWYRQILGQKVEFLVSFYNNEISEKSEIFDDQFSVERPDGSNFTLKIRSTKLEDSAMYFCASIGPNGGYGYTFGSGTRLTVV.

The rearrangement joins TRBV20-1 to TRBJ1-2; no reliable D call. The germline V and J ends were trimmed by 4 bases and 7 bases, with 10 bases remaining between them. From germline, CDR1 is DFQATT and CDR2 SNEGSKA (reference sequence). This CDR3 region has 11 residues. Here the CDR3 DNA reads TGCAGTGCTATGCGCGGCTTTGGCTACACCTTC. Translating it yields CSAMRGFGYTF.

The chain recombines TRBV5-5 with TRBJ1-3; 7 positions match TRBD1. V lost 0 bases and J lost 2; bases outside the gene matches: 14. The CDR3 runs 19 residues. In germline, CDR1 is SGHKS, CDR2 YYEKEE (reference sequence). DNA of the CDR3: TGTGCCAGCAGCTTGGCCAAGTTACAGGGGCGCTTCCCTGGAAACACCATATATTTT. This encodes CASSLAKLQGRFPGNTIYF.

The sample holds one count of this clone. V and J are TRBV7-9 and TRBJ2-2; the D gene is possibly TRBD1 (6 bases). The CDR3 totals 15 residues. The germline V and J ends were trimmed by 11 bases and 0 bases, with 16 bases remaining between them. CDR1 and CDR2 (germline): SEHNR, FQNEAQ (reference sequence). CDR3 protein: CASLGAGANTGELFF. In DNA form, the CDR3 reads TGTGCCTCGTTAGGGGCAGGGGCGAACACCGGGGAGCTGTTTTTT.

The V and J genes are TRBV3-1 (or the pseudogene TRBV3-2) and TRBJ1-2; D ambiguous. The CDR3 contains 13 residues. Germline V gene lookup returns CDR1 LGHDT and CDR2 YNNKEL (reference sequence). V lost 1 base and J 3 bases, leaving 6 bases between the germline ends. This chain's CDR3 is CASSQVSDYGYTF. Written as DNA, the CDR3 is TGTGCCAGCAGCCAAGTCTCAGACTATGGCTACACCTTC.

The chain has TRBV6-4 and TRBJ1-2, with D possibly TRBD1 on 5 matching bases. Trimming shortened V by 2 bases and J by 5 bases, and 12 bases separated the two germline ends. CDR1 and CDR2 (germline): MRHNA, SNTAGT. The CDR3 sequence is 14 residues long. The CDR3 DNA follows: TGTGCCAGCAGTGACATACGGACATTTTATGGCTACACCTTC. It yields the protein CASSDIRTFYGYTF.

The chain has TRBV18 and TRBJ2-2, with D maybe TRBD1 (5 bases). The V end lost 4 bases, the J end lost 1 base, and 10 bases lay between the germline ends. CDR1 KGHSH and CDR2 LQKENI come from the germline V gene. This CDR3 has 15 amino acids. CDR3 region: CASSQYDRNTGELFF. Here the CDR3 DNA reads TGTGCCAGCTCACAATACGACAGGAACACCGGGGAGCTGTTTTTT.

This chain links TRBV12-3 or TRBV12-4 with TRBJ1-2; perhaps TRBD1 as D (6 bases). The CDR3 runs 13 residues. V lost 7 bases and J lost 8, with 17 bases in between. In nucleotides, the CDR3 is TGTGCCAGCACCGCCCTCCGACAGGTGGGCTACACCTTC. It specifies CASTALRQVGYTF.

This chain joins TRBV7-8 and TRBJ2-3; no firm D call. The CDR3 length is 15 residues. Germline CDR1 SGHVS, CDR2 FQNEAQ. The V gene lost 3 bases and the J gene lost 2 bases, with 12 bases spanning the gap. The CDR3 sequence: CASSFGEVPTDTQYF. In nucleotides, the CDR3 is TGTGCCAGCAGCTTTGGCGAGGTTCCCACAGATACGCAGTATTTT.

In this sample, this clone turned up once. J is TRBJ2-1 and V is TRBV2; 8 nucleotides agree with TRBD2. This CDR3 contains 15 residues. The germline CDR1 and CDR2 sequences are SNHLY and FYNNEI. V trimming: 7 bases; J trimming: 7 bases; junction bases outside the gene matches: 12. The CDR3 sequence: CASTGGDLGMNEQFF. DNA of the CDR3: TGTGCCAGCACCGGGGGGGACTTGGGGATGAATGAGCAGTTCTTC.

This clone came up once. This chain joins TRBV6-5 and TRBJ1-6; no reliable D call. Germline assignment: CDR1 MNHEY and CDR2 SVGAGI. The CDR3 contains 15 residues. Trimming took 6 bases from V and 13 from J, leaving 22 bases between them. The CDR3 is CASRSTDTIIPPLHF. The CDR3 nucleotides read TGTGCCAGCAGGTCAACAGATACCATAATTCCCCCCCTCCACTTT.